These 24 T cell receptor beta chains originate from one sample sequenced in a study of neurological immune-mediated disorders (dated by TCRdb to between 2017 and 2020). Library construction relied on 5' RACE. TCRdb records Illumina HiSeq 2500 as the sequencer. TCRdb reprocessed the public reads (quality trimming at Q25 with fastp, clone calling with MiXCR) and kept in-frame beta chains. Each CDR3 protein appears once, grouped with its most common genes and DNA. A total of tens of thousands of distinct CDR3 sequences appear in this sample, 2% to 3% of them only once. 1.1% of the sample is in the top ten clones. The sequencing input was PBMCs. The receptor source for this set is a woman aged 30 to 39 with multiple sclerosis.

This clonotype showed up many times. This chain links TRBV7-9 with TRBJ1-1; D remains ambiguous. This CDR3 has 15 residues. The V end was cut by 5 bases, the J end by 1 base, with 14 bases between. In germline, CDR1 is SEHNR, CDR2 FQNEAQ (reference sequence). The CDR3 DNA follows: TGTGCCAGCAGCCCCGGCGACGGAAGGAACACTGAAGCTTTCTTT. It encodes CASSPGDGRNTEAFF.

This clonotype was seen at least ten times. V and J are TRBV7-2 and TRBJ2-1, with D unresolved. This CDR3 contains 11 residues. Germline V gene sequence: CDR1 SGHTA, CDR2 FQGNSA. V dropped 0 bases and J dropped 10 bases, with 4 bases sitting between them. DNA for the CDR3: TGTGCCAGCAGCTTAGCTCTGGAGCAGTTCTTC. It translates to CASSLALEQFF.

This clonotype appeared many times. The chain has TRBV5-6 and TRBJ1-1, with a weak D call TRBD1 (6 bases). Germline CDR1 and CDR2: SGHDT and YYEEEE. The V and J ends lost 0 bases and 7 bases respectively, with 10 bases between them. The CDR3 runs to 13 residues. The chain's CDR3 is CASSLGGQREAFF. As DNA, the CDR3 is TGTGCCAGCAGCTTGGGGGGACAACGTGAAGCTTTCTTT.

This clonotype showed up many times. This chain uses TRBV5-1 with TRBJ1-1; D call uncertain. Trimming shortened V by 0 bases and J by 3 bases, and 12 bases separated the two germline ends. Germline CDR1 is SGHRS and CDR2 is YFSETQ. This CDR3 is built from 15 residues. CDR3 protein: CASSLGQTSYTEAFF. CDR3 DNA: TGCGCCAGCAGCTTGGGGCAGACGAGCTACACTGAAGCTTTCTTT.

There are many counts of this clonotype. As DNA, the CDR3 is TGCAGTCCAGGCTCAGAAAACTATGGCTACACCTTC. This encodes CSPGSENYGYTF. The V call is TRBV20-1, the J call TRBJ1-2; no definite D call. Germline values: CDR1 DFQATT, CDR2 SNEGSKA (reference sequence). CDR3 length: 12 amino acids. Trimming removed 8 bases at V and 2 bases at J, with 12 bases between.

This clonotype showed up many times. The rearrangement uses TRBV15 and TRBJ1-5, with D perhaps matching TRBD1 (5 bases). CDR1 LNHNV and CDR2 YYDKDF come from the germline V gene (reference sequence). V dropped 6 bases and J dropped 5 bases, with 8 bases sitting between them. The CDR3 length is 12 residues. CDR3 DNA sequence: TGTGCCACCAGTATAGGGGATCAGCCCCAGCATTTT. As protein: CATSIGDQPQHF.

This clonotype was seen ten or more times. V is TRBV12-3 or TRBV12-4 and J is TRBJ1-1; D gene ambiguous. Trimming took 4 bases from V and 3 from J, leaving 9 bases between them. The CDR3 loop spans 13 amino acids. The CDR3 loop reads CASSSQEYTEAFF. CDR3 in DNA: TGTGCCAGCAGTTCTCAGGAATACACTGAAGCTTTCTTT.

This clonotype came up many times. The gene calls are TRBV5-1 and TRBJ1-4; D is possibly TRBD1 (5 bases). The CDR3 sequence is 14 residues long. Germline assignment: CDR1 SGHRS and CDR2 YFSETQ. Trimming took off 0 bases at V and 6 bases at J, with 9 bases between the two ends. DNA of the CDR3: TGCGCCAGCAGCTTGGGACAGTCGGATGAAAAACTGTTTTTT. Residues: CASSLGQSDEKLFF.

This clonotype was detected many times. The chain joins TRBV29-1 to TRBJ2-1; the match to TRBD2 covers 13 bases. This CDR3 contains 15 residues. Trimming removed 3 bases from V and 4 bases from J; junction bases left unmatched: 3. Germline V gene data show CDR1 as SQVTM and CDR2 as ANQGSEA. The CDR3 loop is CSVDGLAGVYNEQFF. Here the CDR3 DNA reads TGCAGCGTTGACGGACTAGCGGGAGTATACAATGAGCAGTTCTTC.

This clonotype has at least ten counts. CDR3 DNA sequence: TGTGCCAGCCGCCCGACAGGATTAGACGTCCTGACTTTC. This encodes CASRPTGLDVLTF. J is TRBJ2-6 and V is TRBV28; the D gene is possibly TRBD1 (6 bases). Deletions cut 8 bases from V and 11 bases from J, with 16 bases between. CDR1 is MDHEN and CDR2 is SYDVKM in the germline V gene. The CDR3 runs 13 residues.

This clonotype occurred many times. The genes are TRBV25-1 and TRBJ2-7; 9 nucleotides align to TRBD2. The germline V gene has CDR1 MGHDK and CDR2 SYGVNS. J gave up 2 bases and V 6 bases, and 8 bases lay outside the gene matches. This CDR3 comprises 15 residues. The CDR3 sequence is CASRSTLAGTYEQYF. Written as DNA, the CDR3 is TGTGCCAGCAGATCCACCCTAGCGGGGACCTACGAGCAGTACTTC.

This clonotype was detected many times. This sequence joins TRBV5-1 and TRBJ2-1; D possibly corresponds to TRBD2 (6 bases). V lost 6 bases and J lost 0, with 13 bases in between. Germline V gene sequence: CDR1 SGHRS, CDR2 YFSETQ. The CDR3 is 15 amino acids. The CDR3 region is CASTQSGSSYNEQFF. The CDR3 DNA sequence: TGCGCCAGCACCCAATCCGGGAGCTCCTACAATGAGCAGTTCTTC.

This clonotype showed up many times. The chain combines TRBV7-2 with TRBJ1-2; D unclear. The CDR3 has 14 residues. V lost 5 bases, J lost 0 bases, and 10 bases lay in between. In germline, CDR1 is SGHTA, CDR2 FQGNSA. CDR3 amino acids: CASSGLGPNYGYTF. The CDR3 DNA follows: TGTGCCAGCAGCGGCCTCGGACCTAACTATGGCTACACCTTC.

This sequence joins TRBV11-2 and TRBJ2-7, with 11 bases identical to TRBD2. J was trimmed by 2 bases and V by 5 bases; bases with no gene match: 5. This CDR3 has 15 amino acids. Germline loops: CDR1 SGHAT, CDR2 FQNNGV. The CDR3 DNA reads TGTGCCAGCAGCGCGGGACTAGCGGACACCTACGAGCAGTACTTC. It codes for CASSAGLADTYEQYF.

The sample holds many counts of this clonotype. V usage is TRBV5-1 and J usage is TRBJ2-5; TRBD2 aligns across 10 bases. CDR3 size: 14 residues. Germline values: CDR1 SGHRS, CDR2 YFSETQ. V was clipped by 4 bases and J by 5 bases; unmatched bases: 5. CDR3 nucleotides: TGCGCCAGCAGCAGCGGGAGGGCCAGGGAGACCCAGTACTTC. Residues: CASSSGRARETQYF.

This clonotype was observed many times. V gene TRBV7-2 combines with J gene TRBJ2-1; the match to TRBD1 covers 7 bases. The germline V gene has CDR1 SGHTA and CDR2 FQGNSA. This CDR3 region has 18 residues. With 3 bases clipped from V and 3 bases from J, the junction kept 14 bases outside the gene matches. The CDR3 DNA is TGTGCCAGCAGCTTCTTAACATTCTCGGCAGGGGGCTACAATGAGCAGTTCTTC. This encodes CASSFLTFSAGGYNEQFF.

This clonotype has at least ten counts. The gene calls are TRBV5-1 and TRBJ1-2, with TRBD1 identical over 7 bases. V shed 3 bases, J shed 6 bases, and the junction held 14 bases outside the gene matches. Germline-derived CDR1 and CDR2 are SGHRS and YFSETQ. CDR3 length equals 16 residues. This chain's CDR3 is CASSSLQGIASDGYTF. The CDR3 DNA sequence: TGCGCCAGCAGCTCCCTACAGGGGATAGCGTCGGATGGCTACACCTTC.

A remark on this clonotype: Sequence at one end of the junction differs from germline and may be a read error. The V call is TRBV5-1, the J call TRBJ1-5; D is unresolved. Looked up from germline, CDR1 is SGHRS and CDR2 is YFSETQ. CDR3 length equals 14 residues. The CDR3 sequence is CASSLGGGLETQNF. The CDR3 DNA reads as TGCGCCAGCAGCTTGGGAGGAGGGTTGGAGACCCAGAATTTT.

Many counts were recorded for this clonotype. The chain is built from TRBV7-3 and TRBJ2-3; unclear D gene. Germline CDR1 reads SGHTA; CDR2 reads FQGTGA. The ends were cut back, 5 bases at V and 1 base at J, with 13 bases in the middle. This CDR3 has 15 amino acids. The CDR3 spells CASSPDGVGTDTQYF. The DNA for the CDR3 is TGTGCCAGCAGCCCAGATGGGGTTGGCACAGATACGCAGTATTTT.

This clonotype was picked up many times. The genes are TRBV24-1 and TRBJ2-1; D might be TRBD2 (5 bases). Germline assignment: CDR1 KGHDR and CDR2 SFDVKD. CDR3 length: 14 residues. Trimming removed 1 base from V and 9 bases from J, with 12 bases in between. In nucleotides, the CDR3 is TGTGCCACCAGTGATTTACGGGAAGCAGGTGAGCAGTTCTTC. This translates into CATSDLREAGEQFF.

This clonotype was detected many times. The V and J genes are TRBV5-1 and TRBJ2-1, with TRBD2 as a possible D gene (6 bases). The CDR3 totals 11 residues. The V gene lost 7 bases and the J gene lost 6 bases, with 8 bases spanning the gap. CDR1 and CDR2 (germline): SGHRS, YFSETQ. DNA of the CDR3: TGCGCCAGCCGGGACTCCAATGAGCAGTTCTTC. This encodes CASRDSNEQFF.

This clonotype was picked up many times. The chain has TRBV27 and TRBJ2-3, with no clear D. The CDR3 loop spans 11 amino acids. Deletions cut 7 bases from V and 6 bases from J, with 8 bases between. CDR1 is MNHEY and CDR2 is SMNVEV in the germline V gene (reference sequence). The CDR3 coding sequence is TGTGCCAGCACCCCCTCGGATACGCAGTATTTT. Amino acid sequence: CASTPSDTQYF.

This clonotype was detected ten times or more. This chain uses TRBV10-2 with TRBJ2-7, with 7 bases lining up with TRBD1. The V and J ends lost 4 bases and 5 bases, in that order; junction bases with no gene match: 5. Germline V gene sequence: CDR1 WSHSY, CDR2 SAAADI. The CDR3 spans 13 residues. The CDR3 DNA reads TGCGCCAGCAGTGGCGACAGGGTCCACGAGCAGTACTTC. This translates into CASSGDRVHEQYF.

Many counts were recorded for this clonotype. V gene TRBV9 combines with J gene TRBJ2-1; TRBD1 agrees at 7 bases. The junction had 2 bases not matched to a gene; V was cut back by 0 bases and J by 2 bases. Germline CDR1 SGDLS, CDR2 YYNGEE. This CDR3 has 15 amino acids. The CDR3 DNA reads TGTGCCAGCAGCGTAGAGGGACAGACCTACAATGAGCAGTTCTTC. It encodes CASSVEGQTYNEQFF. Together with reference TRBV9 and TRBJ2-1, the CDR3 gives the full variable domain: DSGVTQTPKHLITATGQRVTLRCSPRSGDLSVYWYQQSLDQGLQFLIQYYNGEERAKGNILERFSAQQFPDLHSELNLSSLELGDSALYFCASSVEGQTYNEQFFGPGTRLTVL.